This T cell receptor (beta chain) was captured by sequencing in a study of blood T cell repertoires in COVID-19. Authors' processing steps: Scientists estimated how many nucleated cells there were by amplifying reference gene primers. Sequencing was performed with immunoSEQ multiplex PCR; in TCRdb, only in-frame clones are kept and a portion is missing. The DNA was the basis for D and trimming; V, J and clone size are from that table. The sample contains more than 110,000 clones, about 80% of which appear only once. This clone was seen a handful of times. Germline V CDR1 and CDR2: SEHNR, FQNEAQ (reference sequence). The ends were cut back, 3 bases at V and 0 bases at J, with 5 bases in the middle. The CDR3 spans 14 residues.

This receptor was taken from a woman between 45 and 65 years old who had recovered from COVID-19. The chain is built from TRBV7-9 and TRBJ2-2, with D hard to call. The sequencing input was PBMCs or T cells enriched from blood (not recorded which). The CDR3 bases are TGTGCCAGCAGCTTTTCCTCGAACACCGGGGAGCTGTTTTTT. Amino acid sequence: CASSFSSNTGELFF.